This T cell receptor beta chain was recovered during a study of post-analysis software for immune sequencing data. Study overall: Both relapsing-remitting and secondary progressive multiple sclerosis featured among the disease courses, as did progressive-relapsing multiple sclerosis. Overall study results and limits: When compared against controls, multiple sclerosis patients showed significantly lower normalized Chao1 diversity. About five TRBV segments appeared more often in patients than in controls, and TRBV5-6, TRBV5-1 and TRBV20-1 were among these.

Unique-molecular-identifier-tagged TCR beta cDNA libraries were used. TCRdb itself ran the PCR reads through MiXCR, one entry per CDR3 protein. The table lists a few hundred thousand distinct CDR3 sequences, around 40% of them singletons. Germline CDR1 reads ENHRY; CDR2 reads SYGVKD. The CDR3 sequence is 14 residues long. Trimming took 8 bases from V and 0 from J, leaving 12 bases between them. This clonotype was counted a few times. Its target is unknown. The sample comprised blood. The TCR sequence derives from a girl aged 10 to 17 with multiple sclerosis. This sequence joins TRBV10-3 and TRBJ2-3; no clear D. This CDR3 is CAISRSYSTDTQYF. CDR3 nucleotide sequence: TGTGCCATCTCCAGGAGCTATAGCACAGATACGCAGTATTTT.